The sequence of this T cell receptor (beta chain) was determined in a study of cytomegalovirus exposure and HLA in healthy donors. This clone occurred a few times. As yet, its antigen is unknown. Other DNA sequences in this sample translate to the same CDR3. The CDR3 is made up of 14 amino acids. Germline CDR1 reads SNHLY; CDR2 reads FYNNEI. V lost 6 bases, J lost 2 bases, and 4 bases stayed unmatched. Overall study results and limits: CMV antigen specificity of a few CMV-associated chains was confirmed in vitro. One later analysis, an examination of the 120 validation repertoires, found that first-cohort TCR clusters tended to co-occur in them. 164 TCR beta chains were listed as cytomegalovirus-associated.

Here immunoSEQ multiplex PCR was the method, and the copy in TCRdb shows in-frame clones only, minus some. The table includes fewer than 90,000 clones, approximately 84% detected once. The chain combines TRBV2 with TRBJ1-2; 9 bases map to TRBD1. Source material: PBMCs. The sequence came from a woman younger than 30 in good health and CMV-seropositive. The CDR3 DNA reads TGTGCCAGCAGCGCCGGGACAGGGAACTATGGCTACACCTTC. Protein: CASSAGTGNYGYTF.